The present T cell receptor (beta chain) was sequenced within a study of cytomegalovirus exposure and HLA in healthy donors. Study outcomes and limitations: Later analysis identified a missense DCLRE1C variant that was linked to TCR beta V- and J-gene trimming.

The germline V gene encodes CDR1 SGHRS and CDR2 YFSETQ. This CDR3 contains 14 residues. The trim removed 2 bases at V and 5 bases at J, leaving 7 bases unmatched. On this clone: Its antigen remains unidentified.

PCR employed 60 Vbeta and 13 Jbeta primers. Sequencing was performed with immunoSEQ multiplex PCR; in TCRdb, only in-frame clones are kept and a portion is missing. The sample contains under 250,000 clones, over 80% of which appear only once. The chain links TRBV5-1 to TRBJ2-7; 7 bases are a match to TRBD2. The TCR was taken from a boy between 2 and 10 years old in good health and CMV-seronegative. Sequenced sample: PBMCs. CDR3 protein: CASSFRGEINEQYF. CDR3 coding DNA: TGCGCCAGCAGCTTCCGGGGGGAGATCAACGAGCAGTACTTC.